This entry features one T cell receptor (beta chain) sequence. Its antigen is unknown. This entry is derived from a study of cytomegalovirus exposure and HLA in healthy donors. Study-level points and caveats: Later, an analysis found that TCR clusters from the first cohort tended to co-occur in the 90 to 150 validation repertoires. The study labeled approximately 150 TCR beta chains cytomegalovirus-associated.

Measured with immunoSEQ multiplex PCR; TCRdb has only the in-frame clones, and not every one. Among roughly 70,000 clones listed, around 81% were seen once. This CDR3 is built from 15 residues. After removal of 6 bases from V and 5 bases from J, the junction contained 12 bases not matched to a gene. CDR1 is LNHDA and CDR2 is SQIVND in the germline V gene (reference sequence). From the 120-subject validation cohort, which was separate from the approximately 700-subject first cohort, the donors were drawn. The source of this sequence is a man between 25 and 39 years old in good health and CMV-seronegative. This sequence joins TRBV19 and TRBJ2-5; 7 bases agree with TRBD2. Source material: PBMCs. The CDR3 loop reads CASSHSGTTGETQYF. CDR3 nucleotides: TGTGCCAGTAGCCATTCCGGGACTACTGGGGAGACCCAGTACTTC. The entire variable domain, with the rest obtained from reference TRBV19 and TRBJ2-5, is as follows: DGGITQSPKYLFRKEGQNVTLSCEQNLNHDAMYWYRQDPGQGLRLIYYSQIVNDFQKGDIAEGYSVSREKKESFPLTVTSAQKNPTAFYLCASSHSGTTGETQYFGPGTRLLVL.